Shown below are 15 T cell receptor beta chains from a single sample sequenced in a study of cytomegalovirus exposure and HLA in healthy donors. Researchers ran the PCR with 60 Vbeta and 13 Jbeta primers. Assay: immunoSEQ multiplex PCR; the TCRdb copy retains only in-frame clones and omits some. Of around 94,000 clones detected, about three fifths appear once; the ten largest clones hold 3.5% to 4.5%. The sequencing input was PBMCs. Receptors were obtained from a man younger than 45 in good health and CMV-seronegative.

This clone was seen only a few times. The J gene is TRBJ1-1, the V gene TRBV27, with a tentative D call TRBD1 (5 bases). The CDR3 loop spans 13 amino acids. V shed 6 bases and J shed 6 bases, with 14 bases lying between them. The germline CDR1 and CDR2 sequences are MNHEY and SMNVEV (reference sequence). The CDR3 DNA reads TGTGCCAGCAGCGGGGGGGGGTTTGCTGAAGCTTTCTTT. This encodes CASSGGGFAEAFF.

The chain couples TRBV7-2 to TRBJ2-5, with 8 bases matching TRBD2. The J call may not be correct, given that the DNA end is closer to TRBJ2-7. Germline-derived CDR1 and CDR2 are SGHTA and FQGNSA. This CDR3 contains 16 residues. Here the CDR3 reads CASSLFSSGVAYEQYF. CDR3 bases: TGTGCCAGCAGCTTATTTAGTAGCGGGGTTGCCTACGAGCAGTACTTC.

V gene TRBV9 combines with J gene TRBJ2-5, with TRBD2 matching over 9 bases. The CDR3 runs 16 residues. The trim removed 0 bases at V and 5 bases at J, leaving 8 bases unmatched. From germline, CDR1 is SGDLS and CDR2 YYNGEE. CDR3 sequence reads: CASSVAGAGGGETQYF. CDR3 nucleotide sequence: TGTGCCAGCAGCGTAGCTGGCGCGGGAGGGGGTGAGACCCAGTACTTC. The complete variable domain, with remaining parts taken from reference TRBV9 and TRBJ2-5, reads DSGVTQTPKHLITATGQRVTLRCSPRSGDLSVYWYQQSLDQGLQFLIQYYNGEERAKGNILERFSAQQFPDLHSELNLSSLELGDSALYFCASSVAGAGGGETQYFGPGTRLLVL.

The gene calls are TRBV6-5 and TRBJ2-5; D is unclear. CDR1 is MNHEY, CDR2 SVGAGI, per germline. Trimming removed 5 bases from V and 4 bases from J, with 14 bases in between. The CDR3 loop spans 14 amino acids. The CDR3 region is CASSELRSRETQYF. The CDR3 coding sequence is TGTGCCAGCAGTGAACTAAGAAGTCGAGAGACCCAGTACTTC.

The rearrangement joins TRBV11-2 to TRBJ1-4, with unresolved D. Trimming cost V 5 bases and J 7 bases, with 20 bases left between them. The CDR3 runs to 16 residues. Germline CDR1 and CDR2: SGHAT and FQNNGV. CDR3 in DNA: TGTGCCAGCAGCCACACCCCGATGGCGGGGAGTGAAAAACTGTTTTTT. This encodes CASSHTPMAGSEKLFF.

CDR3 DNA sequence: TGTGCCAGCAGCCGAAAGGGACAGGGGGCCTCCTACGAGCAGTACTTC. Its translation is CASSRKGQGASYEQYF. This chain joins TRBV27 and TRBJ2-7, with TRBD1 matching over 12 bases. Looked up from germline, CDR1 is MNHEY and CDR2 is SMNVEV (reference sequence). V gave up 6 bases and J gave up 0 bases; unmatched junction bases: 6. The CDR3 is 16 amino acids.

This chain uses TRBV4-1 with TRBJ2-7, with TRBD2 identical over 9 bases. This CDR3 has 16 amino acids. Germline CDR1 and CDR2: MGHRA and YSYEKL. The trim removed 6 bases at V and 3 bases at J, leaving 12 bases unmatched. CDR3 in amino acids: CASSHKASGNGYEQYF. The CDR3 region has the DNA TGCGCCAGCAGTCATAAAGCTAGCGGGAATGGCTACGAGCAGTACTTC.

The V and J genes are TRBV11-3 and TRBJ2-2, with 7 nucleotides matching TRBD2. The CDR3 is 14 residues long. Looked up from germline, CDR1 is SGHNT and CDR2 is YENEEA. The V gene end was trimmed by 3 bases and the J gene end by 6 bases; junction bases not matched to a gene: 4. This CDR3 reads CASSLDLAAGELFF. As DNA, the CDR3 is TGTGCCAGCAGCTTGGACCTAGCGGCCGGGGAGCTGTTTTTT.

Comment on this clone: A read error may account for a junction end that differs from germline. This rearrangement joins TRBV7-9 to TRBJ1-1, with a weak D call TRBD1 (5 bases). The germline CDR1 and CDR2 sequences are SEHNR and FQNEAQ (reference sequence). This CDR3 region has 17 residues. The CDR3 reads CSSSLIIQAAGHTEAFF. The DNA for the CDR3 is TGTTCCAGCAGCTTAATTATACAAGCAGCGGGGCACACTGAAGCTTTCTTT.

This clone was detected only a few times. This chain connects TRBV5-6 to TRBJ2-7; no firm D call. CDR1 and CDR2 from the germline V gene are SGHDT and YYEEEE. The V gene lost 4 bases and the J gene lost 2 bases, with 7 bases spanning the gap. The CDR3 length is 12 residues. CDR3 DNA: TGTGCCAGCAGCCTGGGTACCTACGAGCAGTACTTC. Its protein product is CASSLGTYEQYF.

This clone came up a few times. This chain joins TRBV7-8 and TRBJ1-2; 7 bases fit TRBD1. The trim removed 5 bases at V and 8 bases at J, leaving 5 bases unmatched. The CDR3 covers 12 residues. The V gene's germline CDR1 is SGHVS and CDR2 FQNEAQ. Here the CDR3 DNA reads TGTGCCAGCAGCAGGGGGACAGAAGGCTACACCTTC. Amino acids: CASSRGTEGYTF.

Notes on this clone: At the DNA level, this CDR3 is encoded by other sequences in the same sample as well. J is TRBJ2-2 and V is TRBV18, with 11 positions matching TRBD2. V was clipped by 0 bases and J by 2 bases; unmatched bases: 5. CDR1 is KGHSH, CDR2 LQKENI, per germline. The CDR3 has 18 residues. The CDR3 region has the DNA TGTGCCAGCTCACCACCGGCTAGCGGGAGGACCAACACCGGGGAGCTGTTTTTT. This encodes CASSPPASGRTNTGELFF.

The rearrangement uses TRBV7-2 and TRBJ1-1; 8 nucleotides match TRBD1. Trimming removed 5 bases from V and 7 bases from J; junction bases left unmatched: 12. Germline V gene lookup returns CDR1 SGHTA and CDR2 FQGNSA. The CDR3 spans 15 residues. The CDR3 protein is CASSRTRTGRIEAFF. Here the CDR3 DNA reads TGTGCCAGCAGCCGAACTAGGACAGGGCGAATTGAAGCTTTCTTT.

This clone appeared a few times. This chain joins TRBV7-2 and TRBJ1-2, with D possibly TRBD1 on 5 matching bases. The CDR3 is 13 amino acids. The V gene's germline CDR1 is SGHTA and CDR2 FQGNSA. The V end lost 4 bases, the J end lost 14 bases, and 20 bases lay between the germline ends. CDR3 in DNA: TGTGCCAGCAGCTCACATACCTCCAGGGTGCATACCTTC. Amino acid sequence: CASSSHTSRVHTF.

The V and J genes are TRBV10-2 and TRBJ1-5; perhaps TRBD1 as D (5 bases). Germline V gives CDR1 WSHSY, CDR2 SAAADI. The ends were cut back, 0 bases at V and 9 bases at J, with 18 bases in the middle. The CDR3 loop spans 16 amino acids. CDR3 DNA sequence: TGCGCCAGCAGTGAGTCGATAGGCCAGGGCAGCCGGCCCCAGCATTTT. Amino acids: CASSESIGQGSRPQHF.